These T cell receptor beta chains were read from a single sample in a study of T-cell memory formation after mild COVID-19. Each CDR3 protein gets one entry after TCRdb re-called the 5' RACE reads with MiXCR. The data contain 350,000 or so distinct CDR3 sequences, 20% to 25% of them seen just once; the ten biggest clones take up under 15%. The sample comprised PBMCs or a T cell subset sorted from them (not recorded which). Source of these receptors: an adult woman who had mild COVID-19 (a few samples of this study predate the infection). Cell type and time point are not known. Both conserved end residues are part of each CDR3. Fields, in order: CDR3 DNA, CDR3 protein, J gene, CDR3 length, clone size, D gene, V gene. D genes are given only for firm matches. Size is stated for part of the rows, as once, few or many counts, or as a class when the clone is expanded.

CDR3nt: TGCAGTGCTAGAATAACTAGAACCTCGCACGAGCAGTACTTC
CDR3aa: CSARITRTSHEQYF
j_gene: TRBJ2-7
len: 14
abundance: many
d_gene: NA
v_gene: TRBV20-1

CDR3nt: TGCGCCAGCAGCTTCACCGGGACAGCGAACACTGAAGCTTTCTTT
CDR3aa: CASSFTGTANTEAFF
j_gene: TRBJ1-1
len: 15
abundance: NA
d_gene: TRBD1
v_gene: TRBV5-1

CDR3nt: TGTGCCATCAGTGATAGAGATCCGGCGTCCCTCGCCTACGAGCAGTACTTC
CDR3aa: CAISDRDPASLAYEQYF
j_gene: TRBJ2-7
len: 17
abundance: NA
d_gene: NA
v_gene: TRBV10-3

CDR3nt: TGTGCCAGCTCAAACAAAAGTGAAGGGGTTCTAAGGAATGAGCAGTTCTTC
CDR3aa: CASSNKSEGVLRNEQFF
j_gene: TRBJ2-1
len: 17
abundance: NA
d_gene: NA
v_gene: TRBV18

CDR3nt: TGTGCCAGCAGTTACGTTTCAGTTTGGTCTGAGCAGTTCTTC
CDR3aa: CASSYVSVWSEQFF
j_gene: TRBJ2-1
len: 14
abundance: NA
d_gene: NA
v_gene: TRBV6-2/TRBV6-3

CDR3nt: TGCAGCGTTGGGAAGGGATCGAACTATGGCTACACCTTC
CDR3aa: CSVGKGSNYGYTF
j_gene: TRBJ1-2
len: 13
abundance: few
d_gene: NA
v_gene: TRBV29-1

CDR3nt: TGTGCCAGCAGCTTAGGGACTCACCCTTACAATGAGCAGTTCTTC
CDR3aa: CASSLGTHPYNEQFF
j_gene: TRBJ2-1
len: 15
abundance: NA
d_gene: NA
v_gene: TRBV7-3

CDR3nt: TGCAGCGTTGCTTACTTCTCCTACGAGCAGTACTTC
CDR3aa: CSVAYFSYEQYF
j_gene: TRBJ2-7
len: 12
abundance: few
d_gene: NA
v_gene: TRBV29-1

CDR3nt: TGTGCCAGCAGCGCCGGACTAGCGGGACCTGAGCAGTTCTTC
CDR3aa: CASSAGLAGPEQFF
j_gene: TRBJ2-1
len: 14
abundance: many
d_gene: TRBD2
v_gene: TRBV9

CDR3nt: TGTGCCAGCAGCTTAGGACAGGGGACCACCGGGGAGCTGTTTTTT
CDR3aa: CASSLGQGTTGELFF
j_gene: TRBJ2-2
len: 15
abundance: NA
d_gene: TRBD1
v_gene: TRBV7-2

CDR3nt: TGTGCCAGCAGTGGTCGTAGCGGCAGGCCCTACGAGCAGTACTTC
CDR3aa: CASSGRSGRPYEQYF
j_gene: TRBJ2-7
len: 15
abundance: few
d_gene: NA
v_gene: TRBV25-1

CDR3nt: TGTGCCTGGAGTGTACTTGGTGGAAACACCATATATTTT
CDR3aa: CAWSVLGGNTIYF
j_gene: TRBJ1-3
len: 13
abundance: NA
d_gene: NA
v_gene: TRBV30

CDR3nt: TGCAGTGCGCCGGACAGTGGGGGATCCTACAATGAGCAGTTCTTC
CDR3aa: CSAPDSGGSYNEQFF
j_gene: TRBJ2-1
len: 15
abundance: few
d_gene: NA
v_gene: TRBV20-1

CDR3nt: TGTGCCAGCAGTTATTCTGTCTTTCAGGGAGAGGAGACCCAGTACTTC
CDR3aa: CASSYSVFQGEETQYF
j_gene: TRBJ2-5
len: 16
abundance: NA
d_gene: NA
v_gene: TRBV6-5

CDR3nt: TGTGCCAGCAGTTTCTTAGACGCTTTGAACACTGAAGCTTTCTTT
CDR3aa: CASSFLDALNTEAFF
j_gene: TRBJ1-1
len: 15
abundance: NA
d_gene: NA
v_gene: TRBV12-3/TRBV12-4

CDR3nt: TGCAGCGCCTCGTATTCCAGGGGCGAGCAGTACTTC
CDR3aa: CSASYSRGEQYF
j_gene: TRBJ2-7
len: 12
abundance: NA
d_gene: NA
v_gene: TRBV29-1

CDR3nt: TGTGCCAGCAGCTTGGGGACAGACAGCGCCGGGGAGCTGTTTTTT
CDR3aa: CASSLGTDSAGELFF
j_gene: TRBJ2-2
len: 15
abundance: NA
d_gene: NA
v_gene: TRBV5-4

CDR3nt: TGTGCCAGCAGTAAGGCCTCGAACCCTTCACAGTATTTT
CDR3aa: CASSKASNPSQYF
j_gene: TRBJ2-3
len: 13
abundance: NA
d_gene: NA
v_gene: TRBV7-2

CDR3nt: TGTGCCAGCAGTTTCGCTCATACGCAGTATTTT
CDR3aa: CASSFAHTQYF
j_gene: TRBJ2-3
len: 11
abundance: few
d_gene: NA
v_gene: TRBV27

CDR3nt: TGTGCCAGCTCCTCATCCAGGGGATGGACTGAAGCTTTCTTT
CDR3aa: CASSSSRGWTEAFF
j_gene: TRBJ1-1
len: 14
abundance: few
d_gene: NA
v_gene: TRBV2

CDR3nt: TGCGCCAGCAGCTTGGGTGGGGCAGGGGGGCTGAACACTGAAGCTTTCTTT
CDR3aa: CASSLGGAGGLNTEAFF
j_gene: TRBJ1-1
len: 17
abundance: NA
d_gene: TRBD1
v_gene: TRBV5-1

CDR3nt: TGTGCCAGCAGCCCCCGCAGGGGGACGAACACCGGGGAGCTGTTTTTT
CDR3aa: CASSPRRGTNTGELFF
j_gene: TRBJ2-2
len: 16
abundance: NA
d_gene: TRBD1
v_gene: TRBV6-2/TRBV6-3

CDR3nt: TGCAGTGCTAGAGATTTAGGGGGTAAACCGACCGATACGCAGTATTTT
CDR3aa: CSARDLGGKPTDTQYF
j_gene: TRBJ2-3
len: 16
abundance: few
d_gene: NA
v_gene: TRBV20-1

CDR3nt: TGCGCCAGCAGGGGGGGCAACACAGATACGCAGTATTTT
CDR3aa: CASRGGNTDTQYF
j_gene: TRBJ2-3
len: 13
abundance: few
d_gene: NA
v_gene: TRBV5-1

CDR3nt: TGCGCCAGCAGCGCCCAAGGGAGGTCGGGCACTGAAGCTTTCTTT
CDR3aa: CASSAQGRSGTEAFF
j_gene: TRBJ1-1
len: 15
abundance: NA
d_gene: NA
v_gene: TRBV5-1

CDR3nt: TGTGCCAGCAGCTCGTACAGGGTAGGGGTTTCTAATCAGCCCCAGCATTTT
CDR3aa: CASSSYRVGVSNQPQHF
j_gene: TRBJ1-5
len: 17
abundance: many
d_gene: NA
v_gene: TRBV7-8

CDR3nt: TGTGCCAGCAGCCAGGGTGCGGGTACCCAGTACTTC
CDR3aa: CASSQGAGTQYF
j_gene: TRBJ2-5
len: 12
abundance: few
d_gene: NA
v_gene: TRBV14

CDR3nt: TGCAGTGCTAGGGAGGCTCCGAGTCCCGGGGAGCTGTTTTTT
CDR3aa: CSAREAPSPGELFF
j_gene: TRBJ2-2
len: 14
abundance: few
d_gene: NA
v_gene: TRBV20-1

CDR3nt: TGTGCCAGCAGCTTAAGAGGGCCCGGGACTAGCGGGGGCTACAATGAGCAGTTCTTC
CDR3aa: CASSLRGPGTSGGYNEQFF
j_gene: TRBJ2-1
len: 19
abundance: few
d_gene: TRBD2
v_gene: TRBV7-3

CDR3nt: TGTGCCAGCAGCTTGGCCGGTAGTAGCGAGCAGTACTTC
CDR3aa: CASSLAGSSEQYF
j_gene: TRBJ2-7
len: 13
abundance: NA
d_gene: NA
v_gene: TRBV5-4